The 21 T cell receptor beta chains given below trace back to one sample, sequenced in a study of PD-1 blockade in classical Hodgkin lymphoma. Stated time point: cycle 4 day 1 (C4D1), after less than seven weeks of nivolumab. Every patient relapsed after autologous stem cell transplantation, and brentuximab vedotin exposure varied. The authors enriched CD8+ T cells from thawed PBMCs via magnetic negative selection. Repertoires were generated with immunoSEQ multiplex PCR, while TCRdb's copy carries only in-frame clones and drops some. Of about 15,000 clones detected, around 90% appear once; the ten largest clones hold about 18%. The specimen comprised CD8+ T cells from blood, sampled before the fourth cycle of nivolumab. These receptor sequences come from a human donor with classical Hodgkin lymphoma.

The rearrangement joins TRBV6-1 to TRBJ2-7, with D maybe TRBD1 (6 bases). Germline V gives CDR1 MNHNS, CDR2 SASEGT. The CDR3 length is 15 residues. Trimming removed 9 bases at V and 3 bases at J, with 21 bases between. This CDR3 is CASRIGQAQGYEQYF. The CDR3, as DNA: TGTGCCAGTCGAATCGGGCAGGCACAGGGCTACGAGCAGTACTTC.

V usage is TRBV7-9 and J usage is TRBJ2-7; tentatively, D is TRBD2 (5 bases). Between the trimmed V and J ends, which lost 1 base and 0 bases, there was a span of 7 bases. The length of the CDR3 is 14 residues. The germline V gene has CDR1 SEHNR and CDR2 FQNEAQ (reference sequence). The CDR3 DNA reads TGTGCCAGCAGCTTAGGGGAGTCCTCCTACGAGCAGTACTTC. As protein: CASSLGESSYEQYF.

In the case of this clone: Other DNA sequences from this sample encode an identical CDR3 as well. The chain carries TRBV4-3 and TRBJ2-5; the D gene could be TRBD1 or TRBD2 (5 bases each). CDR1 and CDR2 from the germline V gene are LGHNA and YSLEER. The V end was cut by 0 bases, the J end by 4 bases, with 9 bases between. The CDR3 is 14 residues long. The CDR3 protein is CASSQEGDGETQYF. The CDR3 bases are TGCGCCAGCAGCCAAGAGGGGGATGGAGAGACCCAGTACTTC.

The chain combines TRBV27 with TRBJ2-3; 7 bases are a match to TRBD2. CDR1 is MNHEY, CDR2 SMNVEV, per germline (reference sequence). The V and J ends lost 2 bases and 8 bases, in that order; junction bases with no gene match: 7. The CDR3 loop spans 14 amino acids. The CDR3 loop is CASSLGTTWATQYF. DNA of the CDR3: TGTGCCAGCAGTTTAGGGACTACGTGGGCTACGCAGTATTTT.

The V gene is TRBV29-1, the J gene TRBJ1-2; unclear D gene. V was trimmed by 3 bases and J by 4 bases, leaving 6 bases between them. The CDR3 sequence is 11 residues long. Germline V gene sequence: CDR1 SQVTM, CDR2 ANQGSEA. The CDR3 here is CSVEGSYGYTF. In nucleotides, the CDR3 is TGCAGCGTTGAGGGGTCCTATGGCTACACCTTC.

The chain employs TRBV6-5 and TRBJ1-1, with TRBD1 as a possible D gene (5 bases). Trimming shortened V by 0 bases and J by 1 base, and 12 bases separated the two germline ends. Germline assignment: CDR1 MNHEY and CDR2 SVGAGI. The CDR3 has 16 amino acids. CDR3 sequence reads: CASSYSFGGTNTEAFF. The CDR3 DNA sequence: TGTGCCAGCAGTTACTCGTTCGGGGGTACGAACACTGAAGCTTTCTTT.

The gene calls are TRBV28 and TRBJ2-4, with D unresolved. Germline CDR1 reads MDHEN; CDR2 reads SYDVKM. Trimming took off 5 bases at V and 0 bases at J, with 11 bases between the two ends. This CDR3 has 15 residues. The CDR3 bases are TGTGCCAGCAGTCGAACAGATCTAGCCAAAAACATTCAGTACTTC. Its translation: CASSRTDLAKNIQYF.

This chain's CDR3 is CASSESNPGTSFCNEQFF. DNA of the CDR3: TGCGCCAGCAGTGAGTCCAACCCCGGGACTAGCTTTTGCAATGAGCAGTTCTTC. This chain links TRBV10-1 with TRBJ2-1; TRBD2 matches 9 bases. V lost 0 bases, J lost 6 bases, and 12 bases stayed unmatched. CDR3 length equals 18 residues. The germline V gene encodes CDR1 WNHNN and CDR2 SYGVQD (reference sequence).

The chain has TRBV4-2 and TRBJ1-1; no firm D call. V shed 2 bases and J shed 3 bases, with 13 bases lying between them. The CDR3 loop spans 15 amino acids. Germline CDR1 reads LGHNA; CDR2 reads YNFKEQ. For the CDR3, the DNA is TGTGCCAGCAGCCAAACCCACTTCTATTACACTGAAGCTTTCTTT. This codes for CASSQTHFYYTEAFF.

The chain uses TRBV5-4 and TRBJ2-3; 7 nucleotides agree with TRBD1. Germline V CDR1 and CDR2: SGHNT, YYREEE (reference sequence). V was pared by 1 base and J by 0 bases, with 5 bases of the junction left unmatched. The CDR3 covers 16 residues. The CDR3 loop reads CASSLNPGQSTDTQYF. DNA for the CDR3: TGTGCCAGCAGCTTGAACCCGGGACAGAGCACAGATACGCAGTATTTT.

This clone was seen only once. The DNA for the CDR3 is TGTGCCAGCAGTTACGGCCGCGACGGTAGAACCGGGGAGCTGTTTTTT. It translates to CASSYGRDGRTGELFF. The V call is TRBV6-5, the J call TRBJ2-2, with D unresolved. Trimming took off 2 bases at V and 5 bases at J, with 15 bases between the two ends. The germline CDR1 and CDR2 sequences are MNHEY and SVGAGI. This CDR3 contains 16 residues.

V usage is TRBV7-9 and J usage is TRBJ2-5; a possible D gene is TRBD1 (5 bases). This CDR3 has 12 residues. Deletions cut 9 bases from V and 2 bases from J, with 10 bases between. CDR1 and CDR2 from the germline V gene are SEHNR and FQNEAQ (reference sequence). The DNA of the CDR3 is TGTGCCAGTAGGGGAAGTCAAGAGACCCAGTACTTC. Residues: CASRGSQETQYF.

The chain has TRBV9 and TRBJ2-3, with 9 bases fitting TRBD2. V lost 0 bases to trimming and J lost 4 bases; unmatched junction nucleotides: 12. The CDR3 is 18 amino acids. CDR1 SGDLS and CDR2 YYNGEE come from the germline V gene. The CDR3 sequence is CASSVAGLAPKGPDTQYF. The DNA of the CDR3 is TGTGCCAGCAGCGTAGCGGGACTAGCCCCCAAAGGCCCAGATACGCAGTATTTT.

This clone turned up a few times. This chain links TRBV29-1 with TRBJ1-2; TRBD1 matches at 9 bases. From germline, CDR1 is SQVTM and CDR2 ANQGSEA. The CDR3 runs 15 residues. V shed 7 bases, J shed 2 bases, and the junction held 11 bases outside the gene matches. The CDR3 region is CSGVGVQGANYGYTF. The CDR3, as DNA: TGCAGCGGCGTGGGGGTACAGGGGGCGAACTATGGCTACACCTTC.

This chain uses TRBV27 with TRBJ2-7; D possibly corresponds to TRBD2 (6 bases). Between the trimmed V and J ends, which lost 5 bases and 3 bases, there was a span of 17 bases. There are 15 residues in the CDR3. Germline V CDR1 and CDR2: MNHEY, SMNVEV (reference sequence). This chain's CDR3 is CASSPVRERFYEQYF. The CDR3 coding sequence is TGTGCCAGCAGTCCTGTCCGGGAGAGGTTCTACGAGCAGTACTTC.

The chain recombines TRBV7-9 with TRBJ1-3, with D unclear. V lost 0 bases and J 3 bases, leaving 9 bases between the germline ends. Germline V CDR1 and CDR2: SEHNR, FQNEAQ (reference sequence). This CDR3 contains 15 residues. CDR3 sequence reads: CASSLASGVGNTIYF. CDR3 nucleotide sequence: TGTGCCAGCAGCTTAGCGTCTGGGGTTGGAAACACCATATATTTT.

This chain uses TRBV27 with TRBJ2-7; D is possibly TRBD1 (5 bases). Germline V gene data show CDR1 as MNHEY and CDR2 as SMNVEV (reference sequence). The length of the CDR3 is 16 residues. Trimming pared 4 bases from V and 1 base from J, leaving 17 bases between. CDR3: CASSSPVRTGSYEQYF. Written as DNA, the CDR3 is TGTGCCAGCAGTTCTCCGGTACGAACAGGATCCTACGAGCAGTACTTC.

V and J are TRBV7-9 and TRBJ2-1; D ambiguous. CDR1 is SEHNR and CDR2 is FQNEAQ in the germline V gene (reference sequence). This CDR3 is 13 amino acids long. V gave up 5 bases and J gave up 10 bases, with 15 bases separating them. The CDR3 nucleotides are TGTGCCAGCAGCGCCGTACTTGGAGACGAGCAGTTCTTC. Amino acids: CASSAVLGDEQFF.

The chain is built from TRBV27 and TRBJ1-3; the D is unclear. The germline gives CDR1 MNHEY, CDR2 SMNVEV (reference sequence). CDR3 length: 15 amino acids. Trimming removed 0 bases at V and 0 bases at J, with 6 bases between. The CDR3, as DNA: TGTGCCAGCAGTTTATCCCCGGGCTCTGGAAACACCATATATTTT. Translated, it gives CASSLSPGSGNTIYF.

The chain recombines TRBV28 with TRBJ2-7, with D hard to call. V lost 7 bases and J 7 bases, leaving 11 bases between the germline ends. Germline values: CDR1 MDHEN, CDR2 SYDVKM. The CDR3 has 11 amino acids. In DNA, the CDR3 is TGTGCCAGCAATAGCCTGGGGGAGCAGTACTTC. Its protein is CASNSLGEQYF.

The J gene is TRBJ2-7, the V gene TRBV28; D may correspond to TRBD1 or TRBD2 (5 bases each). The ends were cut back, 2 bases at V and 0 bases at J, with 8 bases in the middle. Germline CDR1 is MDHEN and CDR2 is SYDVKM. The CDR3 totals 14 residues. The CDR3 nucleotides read TGTGCCAGCAGTTTAGCAGGGAGCTCCTACGAGCAGTACTTC. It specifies CASSLAGSSYEQYF. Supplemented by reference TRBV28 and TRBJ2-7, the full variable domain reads DVKVTQSSRYLVKRTGEKVFLECVQDMDHENMFWYRQDPGLGLRLIYFSYDVKMKEKGDIPEGYSVSREKKERFSLILESASTNQTSMYLCASSLAGSSYEQYFGPGTRLTVT.